Below, 27 T cell receptor beta chains from the same sample are listed, as sequenced in a study of CD8+CD57+ T cells in acquired aplastic anemia. Those patients picked for sequencing had displayed CD8+CD57+ cell expansion on flow cytometry. The TCR beta profiling, which covered VDJ combination and CDR3 sequence, was carried out using genomic DNA as the template. MiXCR was run by TCRdb on the reads, yielding one entry per CDR3 protein. This table holds fewer than 300,000 distinct CDR3 sequences, 82% found once. The sequencing input was sorted CD4+, CD8+, or CD8+CD57+ T cells (not recorded which) from PBMCs. The receptors here all came from a human donor with aplastic anemia.

Written as DNA, the CDR3 is TGCGCCAGCAGCCACACACTATCTAGCGAGCAGTACTTC. Protein product: CASSHTLSSEQYF. The chain couples TRBV4-1 to TRBJ2-7; D unclear. CDR3 size: 13 residues. Trimming took 3 bases from V and 6 from J, leaving 12 bases between them. Germline V CDR1 and CDR2: MGHRA, YSYEKL.

The chain couples TRBV25-1 to TRBJ1-2; possibly TRBD1 for D (5 bases). V lost 10 bases and J lost 4, with 16 bases in between. This CDR3 is built from 13 residues. Germline V CDR1 and CDR2: MGHDK, SYGVNS. The CDR3, as DNA: TGTGCCATCCCACCGAGGGGTGGCTATGGCTACACCTTC. Translated, it gives CAIPPRGGYGYTF.

As concerns this clonotype: The CDR3 end shows no conserved phenylalanine or tryptophan, and so a read error is likely. The DNA is left out, because the CDR3 cannot be placed on it with certainty; the CDR3 is given as TCRdb lists it. The chain couples TRBV7-3 to TRBJ2-3. Germline V gene lookup returns CDR1 SGHTA and CDR2 FQGTGA. Including both end residues, the CDR3 is 13 amino acids long. CDR3 residues: CASSVAGTPATQY.

This clonotype showed up just once. The junction and the germline gene differ at one end; a read error may be behind it. The gene calls are TRBV7-8 and TRBJ1-2; TRBD1 might be the D (5 bases). Germline V lookup: CDR1 SGHVS, CDR2 FQNEAQ. The CDR3 is 14 amino acids. CDR3 bases: TGTGCCAGCAGCCCGGGACCTAGACACTATAGCTACACTTTC. Translated, it gives CASSPGPRHYSYTF.

As regards this clonotype: This CDR3 fails to terminate in the conserved phenylalanine or tryptophan, so it likely reflects a read error. The limits of the CDR3 on the DNA are not certain, so only TCRdb's listed CDR3 is given. The V and J genes are TRBV24-1 and TRBJ2-2. Germline CDR1 is KGHDR and CDR2 is SFDVKD. The length of the CDR3 is 13 amino acids, counting both ends. The CDR3 protein is CATSSAYTGQLFC.

This clonotype was detected only once. In this CDR3 the conserved last residue, phenylalanine or tryptophan, is missing, so a read error is likely. No DNA is shown, since the ends of the CDR3 on it are uncertain; the CDR3 is the one TCRdb lists. The CDR3 spells CASSFHPDGADLS. The rearrangement links TRBV7-2 to TRBJ1-2. The length of the CDR3 is 13 amino acids, counting both ends. The germline V gene has CDR1 SGHTA and CDR2 FQGNSA.

The genes are TRBV9 and TRBJ2-7; 9 bases are shared with TRBD2. The CDR3 spans 15 residues. CDR1 is SGDLS and CDR2 is YYNGEE in the germline V gene. V shed 4 bases and J 11 bases; nucleotides not matched to a gene: 16. The CDR3 DNA is TGTGCCAGCAGCTACGCGGGGGGGAGCACCTACAATGAGTACGTC. Residues: CASSYAGGSTYNEYV.

Only a few counts were recorded for this clonotype. CDR3 protein: CSVEVWGAAGDTQYF. The CDR3 DNA reads TGCAGCGTTGAAGTATGGGGGGCCGCGGGGGATACGCAGTATTTT. V usage is TRBV29-1 and J usage is TRBJ2-3; TRBD1 or TRBD2 may be the D gene (6 bases each). The V end lost 1 base, the J end lost 6 bases, and 17 bases lay between the germline ends. The germline V gene encodes CDR1 SQVTM and CDR2 ANQGSEA. This CDR3 region has 15 residues.

For this clonotype: The junction and the germline gene differ at one end; a read error may be behind it. This rearrangement joins TRBV7-6 to TRBJ2-3, with 7 bases identical to TRBD2. CDR1 is SGHVS and CDR2 is FNYEAQ in the germline V gene. The CDR3 spans 14 residues. The CDR3 DNA sequence: TGTGCCAGCAGCTCTGGGGGGGGTCAGGACTTGGAGTCGTTT. This gives the protein CASSSGGGQDLESF.

The genes are TRBV10-3 and TRBJ1-1, with a weak D call TRBD1 (5 bases). The length of the CDR3 is 13 residues. Trimming pared 8 bases from V and 1 base from J, leaving 11 bases between. Germline loops: CDR1 ENHRY, CDR2 SYGVKD. CDR3 amino acids: CAIQWDWNTEAFF. The CDR3 DNA reads TGTGCCATCCAGTGGGACTGGAACACTGAAGCTTTCTTT.

Ten or more counts support this clonotype. This rearrangement joins TRBV15 to TRBJ2-1, with 9 bases fitting TRBD2. The germline gives CDR1 LNHNV, CDR2 YYDKDF (reference sequence). This CDR3 has 17 residues. After removal of 3 bases from V and 5 bases from J, the junction contained 11 bases not matched to a gene. CDR3 DNA: TGTGCCACCAGCAGTCCTCCGGGACTAGCTGCCCACAATGAGCAGTTCTTC. Residues: CATSSPPGLAAHNEQFF.

This chain links TRBV2 with TRBJ2-7; D perhaps matches TRBD2 (6 bases). Germline V gene data show CDR1 as SNHLY and CDR2 as FYNNEI. Deletions cut 6 bases from V and 3 bases from J, with 15 bases between. This CDR3 has 14 amino acids. The CDR3 sequence: CASSRPGLHYEQYF. Here the CDR3 DNA reads TGTGCCAGCAGCCGACCGGGACTTCACTACGAGCAGTACTTC.

As DNA, the CDR3 is TGTGCCAGCAGCTCTCCCGCGGGCCGGGAGACCCAGTACTTC. Protein sequence: CASSSPAGRETQYF. V usage is TRBV5-4 and J usage is TRBJ2-5; the D gene is possibly TRBD2 (5 bases). V was cut by 3 bases and J by 5 bases, with 14 bases left in between. CDR3 length: 14 amino acids. Germline V gene lookup returns CDR1 SGHNT and CDR2 YYREEE (reference sequence). The variable domain in full, completed from reference TRBV5-4 and TRBJ2-5, reads ETGVTQSPTHLIKTRGQQVTLRCSSQSGHNTVSWYQQALGQGPQFIFQYYREEENGRGNFPPRFSGLQFPNYSSELNVNALELDDSALYLCASSSPAGRETQYFGPGTRLLVL.

The CDR3 loop is CASSFPRSGGGDEQFF. In nucleotides, the CDR3 is TGTGCCAGCAGCTTTCCAAGAAGCGGGGGGGGGGATGAGCAGTTCTTC. The chain combines TRBV7-2 with TRBJ2-1, with 10 nucleotides matching TRBD2. Trimming at V came to 3 bases and at J to 8 bases, leaving 10 bases not matched to a gene. Germline values: CDR1 SGHTA, CDR2 FQGNSA. There are 16 residues in the CDR3.

This chain uses TRBV19 with TRBJ2-7; TRBD2 is a possible D gene (5 bases). CDR1 and CDR2 (germline): LNHDA, SQIVND (reference sequence). V was pared by 5 bases and J by 0 bases, with 14 bases between. The CDR3 runs to 15 residues. DNA for the CDR3: TGTGCCAGTAGTCAGTCGGTAGGACTCTCCTACGAGCAGTACTTC. Translating gives CASSQSVGLSYEQYF.

The chain couples TRBV9 to TRBJ2-5, with D tentatively TRBD2 (6 bases). Trimming shortened V by 7 bases and J by 10 bases, and 26 bases separated the two germline ends. There are 15 residues in the CDR3. Germline assignment: CDR1 SGDLS and CDR2 YYNGEE. CDR3 residues: CASGDAGGFQYFQYF. Written as DNA, the CDR3 is TGTGCCAGCGGCGATGCTGGGGGGTTTCAGTACTTCCAGTACTTC.

Concerning this clonotype: The junction differs from germline at one of its ends, possibly a read error. CDR3 nucleotide sequence: TGTGCCAGCAGCTTAGGGAGACAAAACGGCTACACCTTT. This sequence encodes CASSLGRQNGYTF. The V call is TRBV7-8, the J call TRBJ1-2; D gene ambiguous. Germline values: CDR1 SGHVS, CDR2 FQNEAQ. This CDR3 has 13 amino acids. Based on the CDR3 plus reference TRBV7-8 and TRBJ1-2, the full variable domain is GAGVSQSPRYKVAKRGQDVALRCDPISGHVSLFWYQQALGQGPEFLTYFQNEAQLDKSGLPSDRFFAERPEGSVSTLKIQRTQQEDSAVYLCASSLGRQNGYTFGSGTRLTVV.

This clonotype occurred a few times. The chain carries TRBV12-3 or TRBV12-4 and TRBJ1-1; D unresolved. The CDR3 covers 13 residues. The V end was cut by 5 bases, the J end by 1 base, with 8 bases between. In DNA form, the CDR3 reads TGTGCCAGCAGTCCCGCTGAGAACACTGAAGCTTTCTTT. This translates into CASSPAENTEAFF.

The gene calls are TRBV2 and TRBJ2-1; TRBD2 matches at 9 bases. J gave up 4 bases and V 6 bases, and 1 base lay outside the gene matches. CDR3 length: 13 residues. Germline values: CDR1 SNHLY, CDR2 FYNNEI. Here the CDR3 DNA reads TGTGCCAGCAGGAGCGGGGGGTACAATGAGCAGTTCTTC. Translating gives CASRSGGYNEQFF.

As regards this clonotype: A read error is possible here, since a much larger clone lies one base away. The chain links TRBV11-3 to TRBJ2-3; D is uncertain. This CDR3 spans 13 amino acids. Germline V gene lookup returns CDR1 SGHNT and CDR2 YENEEA. This chain's CDR3 is CASSLDRTETQYF. The CDR3 DNA reads as TGTGCCAGCAGCTTAGATCGCACAGAGACGCAGTATTTT.

This chain joins TRBV9 and TRBJ2-1; 9 bases are a match to TRBD1. V lost 4 bases and J lost 10; bases outside the gene matches: 9. Germline CDR1 and CDR2: SGDLS and YYNGEE. The CDR3 is 14 amino acids. The chain's CDR3 is CASSIQQGAGEQFF. CDR3 coding DNA: TGTGCCAGCAGCATTCAACAGGGGGCAGGCGAGCAGTTCTTC.

The rearrangement links TRBV11-1 to TRBJ2-1; TRBD2 might be the D (5 bases). V was shortened by 9 bases and J by 6 bases, with 21 bases between the two germline ends. Per the germline V gene, CDR1 is SGHAT and CDR2 is FQDESV (reference sequence). This CDR3 spans 15 amino acids. CDR3 DNA: TGTGCCAGTAGTGGAACTCGGACTGCTTCCAATGAGCAGTTCTTC. Translation gives CASSGTRTASNEQFF.

This clonotype occurred once. At one of its ends the junction is not consistent with the germline gene, which may arise from a read error. The CDR3, as DNA: TGTGCCAGCAGTGGATTGCTGGAGGGACCAGAGACGCAGTACTTC. Its translation: CASSGLLEGPETQYF. The chain combines TRBV2 with TRBJ2-5; a possible D gene is TRBD2 (6 bases). This CDR3 comprises 15 residues. In germline, CDR1 is SNHLY, CDR2 FYNNEI.

This chain joins TRBV9 and TRBJ1-1, with 8 bases matching TRBD1. Germline V gene data show CDR1 as SGDLS and CDR2 as YYNGEE. Trimming took 4 bases from V and 0 from J; bases not matched to a gene: 14. This CDR3 contains 18 residues. The CDR3 nucleotides read TGTGCCAGCAGCCCTGGTCCGGGGGCGACAGGGGTGAACACTGAAGCTTTCTTT. Protein sequence: CASSPGPGATGVNTEAFF.

The table lists this clonotype with a few counts. This rearrangement joins TRBV6-5 to TRBJ2-1, with a weak D call TRBD1 (5 bases). The ends were cut back, 6 bases at V and 4 bases at J, with 16 bases in the middle. CDR3 size: 15 residues. The V gene's germline CDR1 is MNHEY and CDR2 SVGAGI. In nucleotides, the CDR3 is TGTGCCAGCAGCGCAGATAGGGGATCATACAATGAGCAGTTCTTC. Its protein product is CASSADRGSYNEQFF.

The chain has TRBV29-1 and TRBJ1-2; D is uncertain. The CDR3 is made up of 12 amino acids. Germline CDR1 is SQVTM and CDR2 is ANQGSEA. CDR3 coding DNA: TGCAGGGGTCGGAGAGCTAACTATGGCTACACCTTC. It is translated as CRGRRANYGYTF. Variable domain in full (rest from reference TRBV29-1 and TRBJ1-2): SAVISQKPSRDICQRGTSLTIQCQVDSQVTMMFWYRQQPGQSLTLIATANQGSEATYESGFVIDKFPISRPNLTFSTLTVSNMSPEDSSIYLCRGRRANYGYTFGSGTRLTVV.

The chain couples TRBV7-6 to TRBJ2-1; unclear D gene. V lost 8 bases and J 13 bases, leaving 30 bases between the germline ends. This CDR3 contains 16 residues. Germline V gene lookup returns CDR1 SGHVS and CDR2 FNYEAQ. CDR3 region: CASSSQPTDTQYFQFF. CDR3 sequence (DNA): TGTGCCAGCTCCTCCCAACCCACCGATACGCAGTATTTTCAGTTCTTC.